This T cell receptor beta chain was documented in a study of cytomegalovirus exposure and HLA in healthy donors. V lost 2 bases and J 3 bases, leaving 6 bases between the germline ends. The germline CDR1 and CDR2 sequences are SGHNT and YYREEE (reference sequence). This CDR3 comprises 12 residues. 13 Jbeta primers and 60 Vbeta primers were used for the PCR. Some clones are missing from TCRdb's copy, which holds only in-frame ones; the method was immunoSEQ multiplex PCR. The repertoire has 100,000 to 150,000 clones, around 10% of them found once; the top ten carry around 7%. These donors counted as nominally healthy when sampled, but unrecorded immune exposures were likely.

This receptor was identified in a woman aged 40 to 50 in good health and CMV-seropositive. The chain carries TRBV5-4 and TRBJ2-7; D remains unclear. Material: PBMCs. CDR3 DNA: TGTGCCAGCAGCTTAAACAGCTACGAGCAGTACTTC. It codes for CASSLNSYEQYF.